The clone carrying this TCR beta chain has only a few counts. The length of the CDR3 is 11 residues. Germline CDR1 SGHKS, CDR2 YYEKEE (reference sequence). The V end was cut by 3 bases, the J end by 4 bases, with 2 bases between. The sample comes from a study of blood T cell repertoires in COVID-19. Libraries were prepared by immunoSEQ multiplex PCR; TCRdb keeps only in-frame clonotypes and omits some of them. The data show a few hundred thousand clones, with about 88% seen just once and 6% to 9% held by the top ten. Sequencing was done on a sample of peripheral blood. The TCR was taken from a woman aged 70-85 years with active or convalescent COVID-19. The V and J genes are TRBV5-5 and TRBJ2-1; no firm D call. The CDR3 loop is CASSSYNEQFF. CDR3 sequence (DNA): TGTGCCAGCAGCTCTTACAATGAGCAGTTCTTC. The complete variable domain, with remaining parts taken from reference TRBV5-5 and TRBJ2-1, reads DAGVTQSPTHLIKTRGQQVTLRCSPISGHKSVSWYQQVLGQGPQFIFQYYEKEERGRGNFPDRFSARQFPNYSSELNVNALLLGDSALYLCASSSYNEQFFGPGTRLTVL.